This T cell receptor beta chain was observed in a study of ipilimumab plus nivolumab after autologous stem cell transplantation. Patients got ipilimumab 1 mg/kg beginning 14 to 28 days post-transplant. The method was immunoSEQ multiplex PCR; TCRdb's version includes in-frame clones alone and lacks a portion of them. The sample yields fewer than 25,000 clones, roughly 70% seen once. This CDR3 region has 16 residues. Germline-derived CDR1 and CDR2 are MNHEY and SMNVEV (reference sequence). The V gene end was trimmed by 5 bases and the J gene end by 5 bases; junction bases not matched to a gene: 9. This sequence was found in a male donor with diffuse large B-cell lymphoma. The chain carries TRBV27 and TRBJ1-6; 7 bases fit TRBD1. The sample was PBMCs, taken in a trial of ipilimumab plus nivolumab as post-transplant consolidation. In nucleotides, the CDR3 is TGTGCCAGCAGTCCCCTCGGGCAGGGGGATAATTCACCCCTCCACTTT. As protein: CASSPLGQGDNSPLHF.